These 10 T cell receptor beta chains were sequenced from one sample in a study of T cells in localized non-small cell lung cancer. Some clones are missing from TCRdb's copy, which holds only in-frame ones; the method was immunoSEQ multiplex PCR. The repertoire holds thousands of clones, with 32% as singletons. Sequencing was performed on lung tumor tissue, taken before any cancer treatment. The receptors come from an older male donor with stage III lung adenocarcinoma.

This clone came up a few times. V is TRBV6-8 and J is TRBJ1-2, with 9 nucleotides matching TRBD1. CDR1 and CDR2 (germline): MNHGY, SAAAGT. After removal of 2 bases from V and 12 bases from J, the junction contained 4 bases not matched to a gene. CDR3 size: 12 residues. The CDR3 is CASSYGTGIHTF. CDR3 DNA sequence: TGTGCCAGCAGTTACGGGACAGGGATCCACACCTTC.

This clone is categorized as medium-sized (0.01 to 0.1%). V is TRBV11-3 and J is TRBJ1-4, with TRBD1 as a possible D gene (5 bases). Germline V gives CDR1 SGHNT, CDR2 YENEEA. The CDR3 consists of 15 residues. V was trimmed by 6 bases and J by 0 bases, leaving 11 bases between them. The DNA of the CDR3 is TGTGCCAGCAGATTACAGGTTGCAACTAATGAAAAACTGTTTTTT. Translation gives CASRLQVATNEKLFF. The full variable domain, its missing parts supplied by reference TRBV11-3 and TRBJ1-4, is EAGVVQSPRYKIIEKKQPVAFWCNPISGHNTLYWYLQNLGQGPELLIRYENEEAVDDSQLPKDRFSAERLKGVDSTLKIQPAELGDSAVYLCASRLQVATNEKLFFGSGTQLSVL.

The V call is TRBV28, the J call TRBJ2-1; 11 bases line up with TRBD2. Trimming cost V 3 bases and J 7 bases; bases outside gene matches: 5. The length of the CDR3 is 15 residues. Germline values: CDR1 MDHEN, CDR2 SYDVKM. Here the CDR3 reads CASSLSTSGINEQFF. The CDR3 coding sequence is TGTGCCAGCAGTTTGTCGACTAGCGGGATTAATGAGCAGTTCTTC.

This chain uses TRBV6-8 with TRBJ2-3; D is unresolved. This CDR3 region has 12 residues. V lost 8 bases, J lost 3 bases, and 9 bases lay in between. Germline V gives CDR1 MNHGY, CDR2 SAAAGT. CDR3 protein: CASVGRTDTQYF. The CDR3, as DNA: TGTGCCAGCGTTGGGCGGACAGATACGCAGTATTTT.

A few counts support this clone. The chain employs TRBV15 and TRBJ2-4, with 7 positions matching TRBD1. With V trimmed by 3 bases and J by 6 bases, 14 bases remained unmatched. The CDR3 is made up of 17 amino acids. Germline V CDR1 and CDR2: LNHNV, YYDKDF (reference sequence). The CDR3 loop is CATSSQRGGQRLNIQYF. CDR3 DNA sequence: TGTGCCACCAGCAGTCAACGAGGGGGACAGAGATTAAACATTCAGTACTTC.

A few counts support this clone. This chain joins TRBV9 and TRBJ2-1; TRBD1 matches at 8 bases. The CDR3 sequence is 13 residues long. V trimming: 4 bases; J trimming: 9 bases; junction bases outside the gene matches: 6. Germline V lookup: CDR1 SGDLS, CDR2 YYNGEE. DNA of the CDR3: TGTGCCAGCAGCCCCAGGGGGCGGCCTGAGCAGTTCTTC. Its translation: CASSPRGRPEQFF. The full variable domain, its missing parts supplied by reference TRBV9 and TRBJ2-1, is DSGVTQTPKHLITATGQRVTLRCSPRSGDLSVYWYQQSLDQGLQFLIQYYNGEERAKGNILERFSAQQFPDLHSELNLSSLELGDSALYFCASSPRGRPEQFFGPGTRLTVL.

This clone showed up just a few times. The V call is TRBV14, the J call TRBJ2-2, with D unclear. The germline V gene has CDR1 SGHDN and CDR2 FVKESK. The CDR3 has 14 residues. V gave up 2 bases and J gave up 2 bases, with 6 bases separating them. The CDR3 reads CASSQLDNTGELFF. CDR3 sequence (DNA): TGTGCCAGCAGCCAACTAGATAACACCGGGGAGCTGTTTTTT.

A few counts support this clone. V usage is TRBV10-3 and J usage is TRBJ2-7; D is tentatively TRBD1 or TRBD2 (5 bases each). The CDR3 consists of 13 residues. Per the germline V gene, CDR1 is ENHRY and CDR2 is SYGVKD. With 10 bases removed from V and 4 bases from J, the gap between germline ends came to 17 bases. DNA of the CDR3: TGTGCCAGCTCAGAGGGGTTGTCTTACGAGCAGTACTTC. Translating gives CASSEGLSYEQYF.

The table lists this clone with a few counts. The CDR3 reads CASSLAGGGGEQYF. The CDR3 nucleotides are TGTGCCAGCAGTCTAGCGGGTGGTGGCGGCGAGCAGTACTTC. The chain joins TRBV9 to TRBJ2-7; TRBD2 matches at 8 bases. The ends lost 5 bases at V and 6 bases at J; junction bases unmatched: 10. The germline gives CDR1 SGDLS, CDR2 YYNGEE. This CDR3 has 14 residues.

The gene calls are TRBV15 and TRBJ1-2; D is possibly TRBD1 (6 bases). The CDR3 runs to 17 residues. V was cut by 3 bases and J by 1 base, with 18 bases left in between. Germline loops: CDR1 LNHNV, CDR2 YYDKDF (reference sequence). The CDR3 nucleotides read TGTGCCACCAGCAGGGGGGGACAAGGCTTCAATAACTATGGCTACACCTTC. Translation: CATSRGGQGFNNYGYTF. The full variable domain, its missing parts supplied by reference TRBV15 and TRBJ1-2, is DAMVIQNPRYQVTQFGKPVTLSCSQTLNHNVMYWYQQKSSQAPKLLFHYYDKDFNNEADTPDNFQSRRPNTSFCFLDIRSPGLGDTAMYLCATSRGGQGFNNYGYTFGSGTRLTVV.